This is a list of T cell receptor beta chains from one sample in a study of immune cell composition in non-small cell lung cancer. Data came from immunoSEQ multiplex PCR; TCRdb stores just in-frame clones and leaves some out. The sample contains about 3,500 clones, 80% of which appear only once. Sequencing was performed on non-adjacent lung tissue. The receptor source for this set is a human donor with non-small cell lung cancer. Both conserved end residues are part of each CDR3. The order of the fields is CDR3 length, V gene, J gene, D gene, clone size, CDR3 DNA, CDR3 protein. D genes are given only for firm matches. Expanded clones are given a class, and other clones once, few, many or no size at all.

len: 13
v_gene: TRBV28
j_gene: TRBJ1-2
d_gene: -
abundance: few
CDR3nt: TGTGCCAGCAGCCGGGACCGCAACTATGGCTACACCTTC
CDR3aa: CASSRDRNYGYTF

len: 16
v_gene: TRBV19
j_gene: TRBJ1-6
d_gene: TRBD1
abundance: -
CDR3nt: TGTGCCAGTAGTATGATGGGACAGGGAGATAATTCACCCCTCCACTTT
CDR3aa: CASSMMGQGDNSPLHF

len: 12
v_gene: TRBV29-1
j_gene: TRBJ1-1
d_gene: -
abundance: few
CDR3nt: TGCAGCGGATACAGGGCTGGCACTGAAGCTTTCTTT
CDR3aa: CSGYRAGTEAFF

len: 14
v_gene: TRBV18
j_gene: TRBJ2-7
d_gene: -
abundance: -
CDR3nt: TGTGCCAGCTCACCATGGGGGGAGTCCTACGAGCAGTACTTC
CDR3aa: CASSPWGESYEQYF

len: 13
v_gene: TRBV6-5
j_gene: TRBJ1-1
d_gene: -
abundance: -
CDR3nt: TGTGCCAGCAGTGATATCGTTTCCACTGAAGCTTTCTTT
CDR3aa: CASSDIVSTEAFF

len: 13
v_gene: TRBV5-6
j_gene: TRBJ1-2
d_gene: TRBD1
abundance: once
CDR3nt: TGTGCCAGCAGCTTGCGACAGGGGGACGGCTACACCTTC
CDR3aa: CASSLRQGDGYTF

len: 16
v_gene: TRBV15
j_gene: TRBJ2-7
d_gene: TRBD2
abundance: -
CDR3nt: TGTGCCACCAGCCCACGGACTAGCGGGCCTTCCTACGAGCAGTACTTC
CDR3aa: CATSPRTSGPSYEQYF

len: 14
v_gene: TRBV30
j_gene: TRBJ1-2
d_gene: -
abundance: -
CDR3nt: TGTGCCTGGATCATCGCTGGATCTAACTATGGCTACACCTTC
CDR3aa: CAWIIAGSNYGYTF

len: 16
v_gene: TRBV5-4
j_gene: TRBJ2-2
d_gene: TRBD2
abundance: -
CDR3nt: TGTGCCAGCAGCTTGATGACTAGCGGGAGGGCCGGGGAGCTGTTTTTT
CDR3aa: CASSLMTSGRAGELFF

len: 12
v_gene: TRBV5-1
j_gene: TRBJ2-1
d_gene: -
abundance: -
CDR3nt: TGCGCCAGCAGCGGGGAATACAATGAGCAGTTCTTC
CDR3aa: CASSGEYNEQFF

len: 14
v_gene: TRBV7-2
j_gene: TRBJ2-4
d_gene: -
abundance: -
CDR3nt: TGTGCCAGCAGCTTTGGTCTAGGAGGGTACATTCAGTACTTC
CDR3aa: CASSFGLGGYIQYF

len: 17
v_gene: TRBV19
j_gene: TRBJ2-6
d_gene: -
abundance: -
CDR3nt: TGTGCCAGTAGTATTGGGCAGGCAATCTCTGGGGCCAACGTCCTGACTTTC
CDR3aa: CASSIGQAISGANVLTF

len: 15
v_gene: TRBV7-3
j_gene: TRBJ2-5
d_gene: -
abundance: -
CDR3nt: TGTGCCAGCAGCTTAACGGGGGCGGGAGCAGAGACCCAGTACTTC
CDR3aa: CASSLTGAGAETQYF

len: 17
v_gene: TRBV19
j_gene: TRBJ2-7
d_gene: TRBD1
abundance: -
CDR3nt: TGTGCCAGTAGTCTCCGGACAGGGGGGTCGGTCTACTACGAGCAGTACTTC
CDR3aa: CASSLRTGGSVYYEQYF

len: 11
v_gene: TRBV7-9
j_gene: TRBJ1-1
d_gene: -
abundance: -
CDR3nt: TGTGCCAGCAGCTCCGATCTTGAAGCTTTCTTT
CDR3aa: CASSSDLEAFF

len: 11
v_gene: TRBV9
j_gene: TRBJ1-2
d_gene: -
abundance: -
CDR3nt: TGTGCCAGCAGCGTAGGGGAATTCTACACCTTC
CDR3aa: CASSVGEFYTF

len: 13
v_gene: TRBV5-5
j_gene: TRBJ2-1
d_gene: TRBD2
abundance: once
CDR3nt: TGTGCCAGCAGCCCGGGACTATACAATGAGCAGTTCTTC
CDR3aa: CASSPGLYNEQFF

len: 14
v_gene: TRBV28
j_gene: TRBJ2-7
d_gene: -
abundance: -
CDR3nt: TGTGCCAGCAGTTCCCCACTACGGGTTTACGAGCAGTACTTC
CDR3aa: CASSSPLRVYEQYF

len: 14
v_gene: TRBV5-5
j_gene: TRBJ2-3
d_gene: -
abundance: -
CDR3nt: TGTGCCAGCAGCCCTAGTGGCGGCACAGATACGCAGTATTTT
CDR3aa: CASSPSGGTDTQYF

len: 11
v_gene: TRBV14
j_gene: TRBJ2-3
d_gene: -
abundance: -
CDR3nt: TGTGCCAGCAGCCAAGGATATACGCAGTATTTT
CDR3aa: CASSQGYTQYF

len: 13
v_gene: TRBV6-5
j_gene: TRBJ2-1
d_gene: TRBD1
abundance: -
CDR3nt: TGTGCCAGCAGAAGACTGACAGGGTCTAGGCAGTTCTTC
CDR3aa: CASRRLTGSRQFF

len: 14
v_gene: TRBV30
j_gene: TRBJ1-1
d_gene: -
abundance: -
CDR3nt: TGTGCCTGGAGTGTAGGGGTTATGGAGGGTGAAGCTTTCTTT
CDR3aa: CAWSVGVMEGEAFF

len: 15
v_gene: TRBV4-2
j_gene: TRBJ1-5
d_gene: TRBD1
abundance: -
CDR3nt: TGTGCCAGCAGCCATGGACAGGGCGGCAATCAGCCCCAGCATTTT
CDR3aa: CASSHGQGGNQPQHF

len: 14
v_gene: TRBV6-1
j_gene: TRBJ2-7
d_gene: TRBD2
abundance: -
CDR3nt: TGTGCCAGCATTTTTATGACTAGCGGGAACGAGCAGTACTTC
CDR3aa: CASIFMTSGNEQYF

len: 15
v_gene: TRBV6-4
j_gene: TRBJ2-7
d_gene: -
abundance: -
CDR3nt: TGTGCCAGCAGTGACGAGTCCCCAAACCGGTACGAGCAGTACTTC
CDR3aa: CASSDESPNRYEQYF

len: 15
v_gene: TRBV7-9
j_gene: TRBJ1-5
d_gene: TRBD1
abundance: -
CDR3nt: TGTGCCAGCAGCTTGACAGGGGCAGGGGATCAGCCCCAGCATTTT
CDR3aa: CASSLTGAGDQPQHF

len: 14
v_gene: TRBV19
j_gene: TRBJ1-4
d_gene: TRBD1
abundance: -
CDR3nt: TGTGCCAGTAGTACCGGGACAGGGGATGAGAAACTGTTTTTT
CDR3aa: CASSTGTGDEKLFF

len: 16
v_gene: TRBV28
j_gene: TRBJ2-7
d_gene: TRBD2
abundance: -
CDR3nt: TGTGCCAGCAGTTTATACGGGACTAGCCCATACTACGAGCAGTACTTC
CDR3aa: CASSLYGTSPYYEQYF

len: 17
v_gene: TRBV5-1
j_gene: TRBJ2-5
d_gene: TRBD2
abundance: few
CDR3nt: TGCGCCAGCACAGAAGATACTAGCGGGAGGGCCCAAGAGACCCAGTACTTC
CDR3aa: CASTEDTSGRAQETQYF

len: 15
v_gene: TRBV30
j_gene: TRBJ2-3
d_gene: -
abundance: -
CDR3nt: TGTGCCTGGAGTCGATATAGCGTGAGCACAGATACGCAGTATTTT
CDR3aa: CAWSRYSVSTDTQYF

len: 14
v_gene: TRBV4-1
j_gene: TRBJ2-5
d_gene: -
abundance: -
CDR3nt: TGCGCCAGCAGCCAAGGGGGATTCGGGGAGACCCAGTACTTC
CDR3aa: CASSQGGFGETQYF

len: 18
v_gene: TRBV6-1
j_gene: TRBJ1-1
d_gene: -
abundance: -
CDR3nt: TGTGCCAGCAGTGAACCCTATGGAGGTCACGTCATGAACACTGAAGCTTTCTTT
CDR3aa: CASSEPYGGHVMNTEAFF